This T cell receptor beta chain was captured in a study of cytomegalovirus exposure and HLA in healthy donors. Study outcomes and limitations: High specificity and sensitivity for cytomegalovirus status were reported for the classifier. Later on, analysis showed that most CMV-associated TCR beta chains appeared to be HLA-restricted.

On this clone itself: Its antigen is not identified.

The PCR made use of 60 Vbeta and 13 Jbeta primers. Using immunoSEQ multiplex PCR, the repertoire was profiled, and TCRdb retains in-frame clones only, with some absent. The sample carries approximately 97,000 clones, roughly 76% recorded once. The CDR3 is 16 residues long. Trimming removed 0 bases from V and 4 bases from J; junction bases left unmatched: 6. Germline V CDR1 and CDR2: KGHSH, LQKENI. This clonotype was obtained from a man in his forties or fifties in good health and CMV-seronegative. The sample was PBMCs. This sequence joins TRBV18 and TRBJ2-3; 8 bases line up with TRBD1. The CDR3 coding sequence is TGTGCCAGCTCACCACCAAACAGGGGGTTCGCAGATACGCAGTATTTT. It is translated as CASSPPNRGFADTQYF.